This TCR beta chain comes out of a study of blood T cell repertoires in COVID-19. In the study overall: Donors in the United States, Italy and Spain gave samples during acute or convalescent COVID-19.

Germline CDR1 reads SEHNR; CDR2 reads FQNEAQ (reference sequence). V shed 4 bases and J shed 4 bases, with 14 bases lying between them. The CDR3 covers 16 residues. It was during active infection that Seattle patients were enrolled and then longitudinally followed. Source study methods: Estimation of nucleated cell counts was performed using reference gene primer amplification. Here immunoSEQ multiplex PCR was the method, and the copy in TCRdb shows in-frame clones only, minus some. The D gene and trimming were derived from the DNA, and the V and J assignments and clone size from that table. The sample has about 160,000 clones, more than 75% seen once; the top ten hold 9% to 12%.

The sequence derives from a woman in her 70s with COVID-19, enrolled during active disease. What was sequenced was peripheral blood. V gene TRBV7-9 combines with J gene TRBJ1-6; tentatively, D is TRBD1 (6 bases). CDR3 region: CASSSETGAYNSPLHF. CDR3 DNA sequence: TGTGCCAGCAGCTCTGAGACAGGAGCTTATAATTCACCCCTCCACTTT.